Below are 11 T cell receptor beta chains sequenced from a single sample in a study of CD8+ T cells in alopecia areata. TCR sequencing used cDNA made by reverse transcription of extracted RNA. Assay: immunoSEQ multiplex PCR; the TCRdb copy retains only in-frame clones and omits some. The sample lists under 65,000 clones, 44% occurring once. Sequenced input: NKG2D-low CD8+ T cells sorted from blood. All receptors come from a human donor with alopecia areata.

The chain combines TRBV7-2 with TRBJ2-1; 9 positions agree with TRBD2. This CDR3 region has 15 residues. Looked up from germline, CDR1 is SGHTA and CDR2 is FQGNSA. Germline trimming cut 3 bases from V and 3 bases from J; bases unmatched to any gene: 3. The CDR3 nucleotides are TGTGCCAGCAGCTTGGGCGGGAGGGACTACAATGAGCAGTTCTTC. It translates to CASSLGGRDYNEQFF. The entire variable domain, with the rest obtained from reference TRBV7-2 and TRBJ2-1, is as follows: GAGVSQSPSNKVTEKGKDVELRCDPISGHTALYWYRQSLGQGLEFLIYFQGNSAPDKSGLPSDRFSAERTGGSVSTLTIQRTQQEDSAVYLCASSLGGRDYNEQFFGPGTRLTVL.

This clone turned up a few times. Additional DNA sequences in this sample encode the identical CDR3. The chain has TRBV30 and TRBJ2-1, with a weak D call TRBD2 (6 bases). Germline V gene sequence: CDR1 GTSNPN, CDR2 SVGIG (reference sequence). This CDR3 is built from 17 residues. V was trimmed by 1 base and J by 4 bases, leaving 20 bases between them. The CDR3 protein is CAWSGGVGAGGYNEQFF. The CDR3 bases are TGTGCCTGGAGTGGAGGGGTCGGGGCAGGAGGGTACAATGAGCAGTTCTTC.

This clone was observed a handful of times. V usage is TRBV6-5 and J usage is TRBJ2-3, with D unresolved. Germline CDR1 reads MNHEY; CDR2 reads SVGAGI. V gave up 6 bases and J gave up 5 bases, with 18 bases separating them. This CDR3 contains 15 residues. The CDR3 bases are TGTGCCAGCAGCCCACGAGGCCCTCCACAAGATACGCAGTATTTT. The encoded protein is CASSPRGPPQDTQYF.

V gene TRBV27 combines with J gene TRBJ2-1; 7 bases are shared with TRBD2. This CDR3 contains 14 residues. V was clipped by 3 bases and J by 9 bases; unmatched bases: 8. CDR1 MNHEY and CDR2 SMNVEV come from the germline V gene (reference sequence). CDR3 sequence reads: CASSFRGSRGEQFF. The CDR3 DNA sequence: TGTGCCAGCAGTTTTCGCGGGAGTCGGGGTGAGCAGTTCTTC.

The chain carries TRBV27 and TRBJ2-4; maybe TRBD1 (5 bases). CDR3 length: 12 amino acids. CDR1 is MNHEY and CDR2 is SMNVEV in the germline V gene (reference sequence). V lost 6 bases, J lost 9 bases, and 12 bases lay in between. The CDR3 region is CASRGVQGIQYF. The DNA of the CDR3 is TGTGCCAGCAGAGGGGTCCAGGGCATTCAGTACTTC.

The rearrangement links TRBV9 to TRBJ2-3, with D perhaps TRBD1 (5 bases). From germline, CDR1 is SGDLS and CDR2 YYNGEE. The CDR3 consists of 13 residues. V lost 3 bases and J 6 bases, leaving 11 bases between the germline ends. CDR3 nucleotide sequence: TGTGCCAGCAGCGATGGACATTACGATACGCAGTATTTT. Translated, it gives CASSDGHYDTQYF. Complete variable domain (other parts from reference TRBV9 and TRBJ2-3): DSGVTQTPKHLITATGQRVTLRCSPRSGDLSVYWYQQSLDQGLQFLIQYYNGEERAKGNILERFSAQQFPDLHSELNLSSLELGDSALYFCASSDGHYDTQYFGPGTRLTVL.

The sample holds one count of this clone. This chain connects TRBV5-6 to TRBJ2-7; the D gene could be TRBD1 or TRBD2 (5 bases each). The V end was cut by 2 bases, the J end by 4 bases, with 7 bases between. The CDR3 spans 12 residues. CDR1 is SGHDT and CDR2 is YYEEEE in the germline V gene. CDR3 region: CASSFREYEQYF. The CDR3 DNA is TGTGCCAGCAGCTTCAGGGAGTACGAGCAGTACTTC.

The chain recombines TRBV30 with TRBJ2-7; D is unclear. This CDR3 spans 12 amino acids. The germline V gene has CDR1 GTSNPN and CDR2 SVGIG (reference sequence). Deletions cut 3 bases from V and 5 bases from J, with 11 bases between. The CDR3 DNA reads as TGTGCCTGGAGGCTGATATCTGACGAGCAGTACTTC. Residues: CAWRLISDEQYF.

In DNA form, the CDR3 reads TGTGCCAGCAGCTTAGGCGCCTCCCCGGGGACAGAGGAAGCTTTCTTT. Protein product: CASSLGASPGTEEAFF. The rearrangement joins TRBV13 to TRBJ1-1; 7 bases map to TRBD1. The V gene end was trimmed by 0 bases and the J gene end by 8 bases; junction bases not matched to a gene: 12. Looked up from germline, CDR1 is PRHDT and CDR2 is FYEKMQ (reference sequence). The CDR3 sequence is 16 residues long.

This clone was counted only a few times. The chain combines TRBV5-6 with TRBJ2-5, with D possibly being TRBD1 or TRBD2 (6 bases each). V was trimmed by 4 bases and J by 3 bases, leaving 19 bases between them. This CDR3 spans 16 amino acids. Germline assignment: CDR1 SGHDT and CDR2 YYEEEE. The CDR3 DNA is TGTGCCAGCAGCCGATGGTCGGGGGCTTGGAAAGAGACCCAGTACTTC. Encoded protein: CASSRWSGAWKETQYF. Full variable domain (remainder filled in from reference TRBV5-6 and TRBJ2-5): DAGVTQSPTHLIKTRGQQVTLRCSPKSGHDTVSWYQQALGQGPQFIFQYYEEEERQRGNFPDRFSGHQFPNYSSELNVNALLLGDSALYLCASSRWSGAWKETQYFGPGTRLLVL.

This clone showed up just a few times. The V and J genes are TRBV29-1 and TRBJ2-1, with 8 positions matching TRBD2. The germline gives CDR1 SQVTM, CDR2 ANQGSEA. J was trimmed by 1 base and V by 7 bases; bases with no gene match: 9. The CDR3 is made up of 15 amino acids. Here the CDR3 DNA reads TGCAGCGGGGGTCCTAGCGGGCCTTCCTACAATGAGCAGTTCTTC. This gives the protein CSGGPSGPSYNEQFF.